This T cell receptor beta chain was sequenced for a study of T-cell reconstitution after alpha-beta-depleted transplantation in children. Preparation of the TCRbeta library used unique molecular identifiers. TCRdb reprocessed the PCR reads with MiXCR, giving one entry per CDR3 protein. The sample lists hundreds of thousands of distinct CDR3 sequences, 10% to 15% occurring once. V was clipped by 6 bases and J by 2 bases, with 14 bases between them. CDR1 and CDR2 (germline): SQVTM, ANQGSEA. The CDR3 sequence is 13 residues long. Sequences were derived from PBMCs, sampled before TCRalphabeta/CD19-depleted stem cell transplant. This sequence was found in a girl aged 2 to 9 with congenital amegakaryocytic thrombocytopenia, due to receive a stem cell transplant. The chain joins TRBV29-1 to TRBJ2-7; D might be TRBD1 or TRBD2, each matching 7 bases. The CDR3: CSVGSGTAYEQYF. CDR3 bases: TGCAGCGTCGGGAGCGGGACAGCCTACGAGCAGTACTTC.